Presented here are 9 T cell receptor beta chains from one specimen sequenced in a study of early T cells in non-severe SARS-CoV-2 infection. TCRdb recomputed calls from the 5' RACE reads with MiXCR, one row per CDR3 protein. The top ten clones hold less than 6% of a sample with around 20,000 distinct CDR3 sequences, 4% to 5.5% of them seen once. Sample: whole blood. These receptors all stem from an adult who was a healthcare worker with PCR-confirmed SARS-CoV-2 infection or an uninfected control (not recorded which).

This clonotype came up many times. The rearrangement links TRBV7-2 to TRBJ1-4, with D uncertain. Germline V lookup: CDR1 SGHTA, CDR2 FQGNSA. The V end lost 2 bases, the J end lost 3 bases, and 7 bases lay between the germline ends. This CDR3 has 14 residues. The CDR3 sequence: CASSLRGANEKLFF. The CDR3 DNA follows: TGTGCCAGCAGCTTACGGGGTGCTAATGAAAAACTGTTTTTT. Full variable domain (outside the CDR3, taken from reference TRBV7-2 and TRBJ1-4): GAGVSQSPSNKVTEKGKDVELRCDPISGHTALYWYRQSLGQGLEFLIYFQGNSAPDKSGLPSDRFSAERTGGSVSTLTIQRTQQEDSAVYLCASSLRGANEKLFFGSGTQLSVL.

This clonotype was counted many times. The chain links TRBV2 to TRBJ1-4; D possibly corresponds to TRBD1 (5 bases). The CDR3 has 16 amino acids. Germline assignment: CDR1 SNHLY and CDR2 FYNNEI. Trimming cost V 6 bases and J 3 bases, with 17 bases left between them. CDR3: CASSVGEYRPNEKLFF. The CDR3 DNA is TGTGCCAGCAGCGTGGGGGAGTATAGACCTAATGAAAAACTGTTTTTT.

This clonotype was seen ten or more times. This rearrangement joins TRBV9 to TRBJ2-3, with D maybe TRBD1 (6 bases). V was clipped by 4 bases and J by 5 bases, with 14 bases between them. The CDR3 totals 14 residues. From germline, CDR1 is SGDLS and CDR2 YYNGEE. The chain's CDR3 is CASSPGQLGDTQYF. For the CDR3, the DNA is TGTGCCAGCAGCCCTGGACAGTTAGGAGATACGCAGTATTTT.

Ten or more counts support this clonotype. This chain connects TRBV12-3 or TRBV12-4 to TRBJ2-5, with no clear D. CDR3 length: 12 residues. V gave up 5 bases and J gave up 9 bases, with 13 bases separating them. The CDR3 here is CASSTLQLAQYF. Here the CDR3 DNA reads TGTGCCAGCAGTACACTACAGCTGGCCCAGTACTTC.

This clonotype has ten or more counts. The chain is built from TRBV7-2 and TRBJ2-7, with D perhaps TRBD1 (5 bases). Germline V lookup: CDR1 SGHTA, CDR2 FQGNSA. The CDR3 extends over 14 amino acids. The V end lost 2 bases, the J end lost 3 bases, and 11 bases lay between the germline ends. The DNA of the CDR3 is TGTGCCAGCAGCTTAACAGGTGGAGTCTACGAGCAGTACTTC. This encodes CASSLTGGVYEQYF.

This clonotype was found many times. The CDR3 DNA reads TGTGCCAGCAGGTCGCGGGGGGGTTGGGAGACCCAGTACTTC. Translation: CASRSRGGWETQYF. The V call is TRBV27, the J call TRBJ2-5; 9 bases are a match to TRBD2. This CDR3 is built from 14 residues. V trimming: 6 bases; J trimming: 5 bases; junction bases outside the gene matches: 7. The germline CDR1 and CDR2 sequences are MNHEY and SMNVEV (reference sequence).

The genes are TRBV28 and TRBJ2-5, with a possible D match to TRBD2 (6 bases). The CDR3 runs to 12 residues. Germline CDR1 reads MDHEN; CDR2 reads SYDVKM. Trimming pared 7 bases from V and 1 base from J, leaving 7 bases between. The chain's CDR3 is CASNSGQETQYF. DNA of the CDR3: TGTGCCAGCAATAGCGGCCAAGAGACCCAGTACTTC.

This clonotype appeared many times. V gene TRBV20-1 combines with J gene TRBJ2-5; either TRBD1 or TRBD2 may supply D (5 bases each). Trimming removed 2 bases at V and 8 bases at J, with 9 bases between. The germline gives CDR1 DFQATT, CDR2 SNEGSKA (reference sequence). The CDR3 sequence is 11 residues long. The CDR3, as DNA: TGCAGTGCTAGATTGGGGGTAACCCAGTACTTC. Protein: CSARLGVTQYF.

CDR3 bases: TGTGCCAGCAGTCCCCGAGGAGCGGGACCAGGGTACGAGCAGTACTTC. Encoded protein: CASSPRGAGPGYEQYF. The V and J genes are TRBV12-3 or TRBV12-4 and TRBJ2-7; 7 bases align to TRBD2. The CDR3 contains 16 residues. The trim removed 5 bases at V and 4 bases at J, leaving 14 bases unmatched.